The text below deals with one T cell receptor beta chain. Antigen specificity is unknown. The PCR used 60 Vbeta and 13 Jbeta primers. The method was immunoSEQ multiplex PCR; TCRdb's version includes in-frame clones alone and lacks a portion of them. The table records about 150,000 clones, around four fifths of them present only once. The data are from a study of cytomegalovirus exposure and HLA in healthy donors. General study points: In vitro experiments confirmed that three CMV-associated chains were specific for CMV antigens.

CDR1 and CDR2 from the germline V gene are MDHEN and SYDVKM. Trimming took off 11 bases at V and 6 bases at J, with 16 bases between the two ends. This CDR3 has 12 amino acids. The chain recombines TRBV28 with TRBJ1-2, with a tentative D call TRBD1 (5 bases). Material for sequencing was PBMCs. This clonotype originated in a woman between 25 and 40 years old in good health and CMV-seropositive. DNA of the CDR3: TGTGCCGGACACGGGGAGGCGGATGGCTACACCTTC. Translating gives CAGHGEADGYTF.